These T cell receptor beta chains were read from a single sample in a study of cytomegalovirus exposure and HLA in healthy donors. The protocol was immunoSEQ multiplex PCR, while the TCRdb copy is restricted to in-frame clones and leaves out a portion. Of about 190,000 clones in the sample, 60% to 80% were seen once. Sequencing was performed on PBMCs. These receptors all stem from a woman aged 18-35 years in good health and CMV-seronegative. CDR3s include the opening cysteine and the closing phenylalanine or tryptophan. Fields, in order: CDR3 length, V gene, clone size, D gene, J gene, CDR3 DNA, CDR3 protein. D genes are given only for firm matches. Rows give clone size only sometimes, using once, few, many, or a class for an expanded clone.

CDR3 length: 12
V gene: TRBV2
clone size: .
D gene: .
J gene: TRBJ1-1
CDR3 DNA: TGTGCCAGGGGACACCTGAACACTGAAGCTTTCTTT
CDR3 protein: CARGHLNTEAFF

CDR3 length: 13
V gene: TRBV6-5
clone size: .
D gene: .
J gene: TRBJ1-5
CDR3 DNA: TGTGCCAGCAGCCCCGGGAACAATCAGCCCCAGCATTTT
CDR3 protein: CASSPGNNQPQHF

CDR3 length: 12
V gene: TRBV9
clone size: .
D gene: .
J gene: TRBJ2-3
CDR3 DNA: TGTGCCAGCAGCGTAGGACTCGATACGCAGTATTTT
CDR3 protein: CASSVGLDTQYF

CDR3 length: 16
V gene: TRBV5-6
clone size: .
D gene: TRBD1
J gene: TRBJ1-5
CDR3 DNA: TGTGCCAGCAGCAGGAAAACCGGGACAGGCAATCAGCCCCAGCATTTT
CDR3 protein: CASSRKTGTGNQPQHF

CDR3 length: 13
V gene: TRBV27
clone size: .
D gene: .
J gene: TRBJ1-6
CDR3 DNA: TGTGCCAGCAGTTTTAGGGAGAATTCACCCCTCCACTTT
CDR3 protein: CASSFRENSPLHF

CDR3 length: 13
V gene: TRBV30
clone size: .
D gene: .
J gene: TRBJ1-1
CDR3 DNA: TGTGCCTGGAGTATTTTAGGGACACATGAAGCTTTCTTT
CDR3 protein: CAWSILGTHEAFF

CDR3 length: 15
V gene: TRBV9
clone size: .
D gene: TRBD1
J gene: TRBJ1-5
CDR3 DNA: TGTGCCAGCAGCGTAGGGGACAGGGGCAATCAGCCCCAGCATTTT
CDR3 protein: CASSVGDRGNQPQHF

CDR3 length: 14
V gene: TRBV28
clone size: .
D gene: .
J gene: TRBJ1-2
CDR3 DNA: TGTGCCAGCCTACCCAGGGCTATTCTCTATGGCTACACCTTC
CDR3 protein: CASLPRAILYGYTF

CDR3 length: 15
V gene: TRBV18
clone size: .
D gene: TRBD1
J gene: TRBJ2-1
CDR3 DNA: TGTGCCAGCTCACCCGAGACAGGGGGCTTGAATGAGCAGTTCTTC
CDR3 protein: CASSPETGGLNEQFF

CDR3 length: 15
V gene: TRBV7-6
clone size: .
D gene: TRBD1
J gene: TRBJ2-7
CDR3 DNA: TGTGCCAGCAGCTCGGGACAGGGTCCGACCTACGAGCAGTACTTC
CDR3 protein: CASSSGQGPTYEQYF

CDR3 length: 17
V gene: TRBV28
clone size: .
D gene: .
J gene: TRBJ1-1
CDR3 DNA: TGTGCCAGCAGTTTAGCCCTCGGGCAGGGAGGGAGGGCTGAAGCTTTCTTT
CDR3 protein: CASSLALGQGGRAEAFF

CDR3 length: 14
V gene: TRBV28
clone size: .
D gene: TRBD1
J gene: TRBJ1-4
CDR3 DNA: TGTGCCAGCACCAAGACAGGGTGGAATGAAAAACTGTTTTTT
CDR3 protein: CASTKTGWNEKLFF

CDR3 length: 14
V gene: TRBV28
clone size: .
D gene: .
J gene: TRBJ2-1
CDR3 DNA: TGTGTCAGCACCTCTTGGCTCAACTACAATGAGCAGTTCTTC
CDR3 protein: CVSTSWLNYNEQFF

CDR3 length: 15
V gene: TRBV28
clone size: .
D gene: TRBD1
J gene: TRBJ2-7
CDR3 DNA: TGTGCCAGTTATCCTGGAAACAGGGGGCCCTACGAGCAGTACTTC
CDR3 protein: CASYPGNRGPYEQYF

CDR3 length: 18
V gene: TRBV19
clone size: .
D gene: TRBD2
J gene: TRBJ2-1
CDR3 DNA: TGTGCCAGTAGTATTTGGCTAGCGGACTTGAGCTCCTACAATGAGCAGTTCTTC
CDR3 protein: CASSIWLADLSSYNEQFF

CDR3 length: 11
V gene: TRBV29-1
clone size: once
D gene: .
J gene: TRBJ1-2
CDR3 DNA: TGCAGCGCCGGGACATTTAATGGCTACACCTTC
CDR3 protein: CSAGTFNGYTF

CDR3 length: 14
V gene: TRBV5-6
clone size: .
D gene: TRBD1
J gene: TRBJ1-1
CDR3 DNA: TGTGCCAGCAGCTGGCAGGGGGCTTTTACTGAAGCTTTCTTT
CDR3 protein: CASSWQGAFTEAFF

CDR3 length: 17
V gene: TRBV9
clone size: .
D gene: .
J gene: TRBJ1-6
CDR3 DNA: TGTGCCAGCAGCGCTCAGGGGCAGGTTCACTATAATTCACCCCTCCACTTT
CDR3 protein: CASSAQGQVHYNSPLHF

CDR3 length: 18
V gene: TRBV7-9
clone size: .
D gene: TRBD2
J gene: TRBJ2-1
CDR3 DNA: TGTGCCAGCAGTACCCCCCGGGGACTAGAAGTTCCCTACAATGAGCAGTTCTTC
CDR3 protein: CASSTPRGLEVPYNEQFF

CDR3 length: 13
V gene: TRBV7-2
clone size: .
D gene: TRBD2
J gene: TRBJ2-7
CDR3 DNA: TGTGCCAGCAGCCTAGCGGGAGTCTACGAGCAGTACTTC
CDR3 protein: CASSLAGVYEQYF

CDR3 length: 14
V gene: TRBV6-1
clone size: .
D gene: .
J gene: TRBJ2-2
CDR3 DNA: TGTGCCAGCAGGGTAGCGTATCCCACCGGGGAGCTGTTTTTT
CDR3 protein: CASRVAYPTGELFF

CDR3 length: 14
V gene: TRBV7-9
clone size: .
D gene: .
J gene: TRBJ2-7
CDR3 DNA: TGTGCCAGCAGCTTAACCGGGGGATCCTACGAGCAGTACTTC
CDR3 protein: CASSLTGGSYEQYF

CDR3 length: 13
V gene: TRBV19
clone size: few
D gene: .
J gene: TRBJ1-1
CDR3 DNA: TGTGCCAGCACATCCACAGGGAGTGGTGAAGCTTTCTTT
CDR3 protein: CASTSTGSGEAFF

CDR3 length: 11
V gene: TRBV5-1
clone size: few
D gene: .
J gene: TRBJ1-1
CDR3 DNA: TGCGCCAGCAGACAGGGAATCGAAGCTTTCTTT
CDR3 protein: CASRQGIEAFF

CDR3 length: 15
V gene: TRBV7-2
clone size: .
D gene: TRBD2
J gene: TRBJ2-7
CDR3 DNA: TGTGCCAGCAGCCTGTTAGCGGGAGGGTATGACGAGCAGTACTTC
CDR3 protein: CASSLLAGGYDEQYF

CDR3 length: 17
V gene: TRBV5-4
clone size: .
D gene: .
J gene: TRBJ2-1
CDR3 DNA: TGTGCCAGCAGCCCAAAAGGGGGGACTAATAGCCCGGGTGAGCAGTTCTTC
CDR3 protein: CASSPKGGTNSPGEQFF

CDR3 length: 11
V gene: TRBV6-5
clone size: .
D gene: .
J gene: TRBJ2-1
CDR3 DNA: TGTGCCAGCAGTTACTTGCGTGAGCAGTTCTTC
CDR3 protein: CASSYLREQFF

CDR3 length: 14
V gene: TRBV9
clone size: .
D gene: .
J gene: TRBJ1-5
CDR3 DNA: TGTGCCAGCAGCGTAGCCGGGAGCAATCAGCCCCAGCATTTT
CDR3 protein: CASSVAGSNQPQHF

CDR3 length: 11
V gene: TRBV2
clone size: .
D gene: .
J gene: TRBJ2-1
CDR3 DNA: TGTGCCAGCAGTGAAGGAGTTGAGCAGTTCTTC
CDR3 protein: CASSEGVEQFF

CDR3 length: 18
V gene: TRBV6-1
clone size: .
D gene: .
J gene: TRBJ1-5
CDR3 DNA: TGTGCCAGCAGTGAACTGAGGAGAGGGTCGCTTGGCAATCAGCCCCAGCATTTT
CDR3 protein: CASSELRRGSLGNQPQHF

CDR3 length: 15
V gene: TRBV7-3
clone size: .
D gene: TRBD2
J gene: TRBJ2-3
CDR3 DNA: TGTGCCAGCAGCCCCTTGGGCGGGGGGGCTTATACGCAGTATTTT
CDR3 protein: CASSPLGGGAYTQYF

CDR3 length: 13
V gene: TRBV5-6
clone size: .
D gene: .
J gene: TRBJ2-7
CDR3 DNA: TGTGCCAGCAGCACTTCTCTCGGTGGCGAGCAGTACTTC
CDR3 protein: CASSTSLGGEQYF

CDR3 length: 13
V gene: TRBV29-1
clone size: .
D gene: TRBD1
J gene: TRBJ1-1
CDR3 DNA: TGCAGCGCCCCGGGACAGGGGACACATGAAGCTTTCTTT
CDR3 protein: CSAPGQGTHEAFF

CDR3 length: 16
V gene: TRBV4-1
clone size: .
D gene: TRBD1
J gene: TRBJ1-3
CDR3 DNA: TGCGCCAGCAGCCAAGAGGGACAGCCCTCTGGAAACACCATATATTTT
CDR3 protein: CASSQEGQPSGNTIYF

CDR3 length: 14
V gene: TRBV2
clone size: .
D gene: .
J gene: TRBJ2-7
CDR3 DNA: TGTGCCAGCAGTGGCTCCCCAAGAGGCTACGAGCAGTACTTC
CDR3 protein: CASSGSPRGYEQYF

CDR3 length: 18
V gene: TRBV7-6
clone size: .
D gene: TRBD1
J gene: TRBJ2-6
CDR3 DNA: TGTGCCAGCAGCACTAGACAGGGGGGCGCCTCTGGGGCCAACGTCCTGACTTTC
CDR3 protein: CASSTRQGGASGANVLTF

CDR3 length: 14
V gene: TRBV19
clone size: .
D gene: .
J gene: TRBJ2-5
CDR3 DNA: TGTGCCAGTAGTATTCGGCGGGGACAAGAGACCCAGTACTTC
CDR3 protein: CASSIRRGQETQYF

CDR3 length: 16
V gene: TRBV6-1
clone size: .
D gene: TRBD1
J gene: TRBJ1-6
CDR3 DNA: TGTGCCAGCAGTGTATACCAACAGGGGCGTAATTCACCCCTCCACTTT
CDR3 protein: CASSVYQQGRNSPLHF

CDR3 length: 16
V gene: TRBV4-1
clone size: .
D gene: .
J gene: TRBJ1-1
CDR3 DNA: TGCGCCAGCAGCCAAGAACCTAGGCGGTCGAACACTGAAGCTTTCTTT
CDR3 protein: CASSQEPRRSNTEAFF

CDR3 length: 15
V gene: TRBV7-9
clone size: .
D gene: TRBD2
J gene: TRBJ2-1
CDR3 DNA: TGTGCCAGCAGCTTAGAAGCGGGAGATGCCAATGAGCAGTTCTTC
CDR3 protein: CASSLEAGDANEQFF

CDR3 length: 14
V gene: TRBV5-6
clone size: .
D gene: .
J gene: TRBJ2-5
CDR3 DNA: TGTGCCAGCAGCTTGGTGGGAGGAAGGGAGACCCAGTACTTC
CDR3 protein: CASSLVGGRETQYF

CDR3 length: 16
V gene: TRBV6-8
clone size: .
D gene: TRBD1
J gene: TRBJ2-7
CDR3 DNA: TGTGCCAGCAGCCCCCGACAGGGGTCACCCTCCTACGAGCAGTACTTC
CDR3 protein: CASSPRQGSPSYEQYF

CDR3 length: 13
V gene: TRBV29-1
clone size: once
D gene: .
J gene: TRBJ1-1
CDR3 DNA: TGCAGCGTTGAAAGGGGTGGGAACACTGAAGCTTTCTTT
CDR3 protein: CSVERGGNTEAFF

CDR3 length: 14
V gene: TRBV13
clone size: once
D gene: TRBD1
J gene: TRBJ2-7
CDR3 DNA: TGTGCCAGCAGTCAAAACAGGGGGCTCTACGAGCAGTACTTC
CDR3 protein: CASSQNRGLYEQYF

CDR3 length: 13
V gene: TRBV5-1
clone size: .
D gene: TRBD1
J gene: TRBJ2-5
CDR3 DNA: TGCGCCAGCAGCATAACAGGGGGAGAGACCCAGTACTTC
CDR3 protein: CASSITGGETQYF

CDR3 length: 16
V gene: TRBV4-1
clone size: few
D gene: TRBD2
J gene: TRBJ2-7
CDR3 DNA: TGCGCCAGCAGCCAAGTATCTAGCGGGAGTTCCTACGAGCAGTACTTC
CDR3 protein: CASSQVSSGSSYEQYF

CDR3 length: 14
V gene: TRBV14
clone size: once
D gene: .
J gene: TRBJ1-2
CDR3 DNA: TGTGCCAGCAGCCAACCGGGACTGATCTATGGCTACACCTTC
CDR3 protein: CASSQPGLIYGYTF

CDR3 length: 15
V gene: TRBV7-2
clone size: .
D gene: TRBD1
J gene: TRBJ2-2
CDR3 DNA: TGTGCCAGCAGCACTGACAGGGGGTCCACCGGGGAGCTGTTTTTT
CDR3 protein: CASSTDRGSTGELFF

CDR3 length: 14
V gene: TRBV27
clone size: .
D gene: .
J gene: TRBJ2-1
CDR3 DNA: TGTGCCAGCAGCTCGGTACTAGCAGTCAATGAGCAGTTCTTC
CDR3 protein: CASSSVLAVNEQFF

CDR3 length: 16
V gene: TRBV7-3
clone size: few
D gene: .
J gene: TRBJ2-1
CDR3 DNA: TGTGCCAGCAGCTTAGGCTCTCGGTGGACAGTCGAAGAGCAGTTCTTC
CDR3 protein: CASSLGSRWTVEEQFF

CDR3 length: 15
V gene: TRBV4-3
clone size: many
D gene: TRBD1
J gene: TRBJ2-2
CDR3 DNA: TGCGCCAGCAGCCAAGGTGGACAGGATCACCGGGAGCTGTTTTTT
CDR3 protein: CASSQGGQDHRELFF

CDR3 length: 14
V gene: TRBV7-9
clone size: .
D gene: .
J gene: TRBJ1-1
CDR3 DNA: TGTGCCAGCAGCTCTGACACCTTAAACACTGAAGCTTTCTTT
CDR3 protein: CASSSDTLNTEAFF

CDR3 length: 15
V gene: TRBV7-9
clone size: .
D gene: TRBD2
J gene: TRBJ2-7
CDR3 DNA: TGTGCCAGCAGCGGGGGGGGTGGAGGGTTTTACGAGCAGTACTTC
CDR3 protein: CASSGGGGGFYEQYF

CDR3 length: 17
V gene: TRBV28
clone size: .
D gene: .
J gene: TRBJ1-1
CDR3 DNA: TGTGCCAGCAGTTTCGGTCCCGAGGGTTTGATGAACACTGAAGCTTTCTTT
CDR3 protein: CASSFGPEGLMNTEAFF

CDR3 length: 17
V gene: TRBV2
clone size: .
D gene: TRBD1
J gene: TRBJ1-1
CDR3 DNA: TGTGCCAGCAGGAGAAGATCTTATGACAGGGAGCGGACTGAAGCTTTCTTT
CDR3 protein: CASRRRSYDRERTEAFF

CDR3 length: 14
V gene: TRBV5-1
clone size: .
D gene: .
J gene: TRBJ1-1
CDR3 DNA: TGCGCCAGCAACCTAAACCCGGGGGACACTGAAGCTTTCTTT
CDR3 protein: CASNLNPGDTEAFF

CDR3 length: 14
V gene: TRBV10-1
clone size: .
D gene: TRBD1
J gene: TRBJ2-7
CDR3 DNA: TGCGCCAGCTCGGGACAGGAGGGATCCTACGAGCAGTACTTC
CDR3 protein: CASSGQEGSYEQYF

CDR3 length: 12
V gene: TRBV4-2
clone size: .
D gene: .
J gene: TRBJ1-4
CDR3 DNA: TGTGCCAGCAGCCTTAAATATGAAAAACTGTTTTTT
CDR3 protein: CASSLKYEKLFF

CDR3 length: 15
V gene: TRBV5-6
clone size: .
D gene: .
J gene: TRBJ2-7
CDR3 DNA: TGTGCCAGCAGCTTAACGATTGGAGGCCGATACGAGCAGTACTTC
CDR3 protein: CASSLTIGGRYEQYF

CDR3 length: 18
V gene: TRBV19
clone size: .
D gene: TRBD2
J gene: TRBJ2-3
CDR3 DNA: TGTGCCAGTAGTATCAGGTTAGCGGGGGTCGGGCCAGCAGATACGCAGTATTTT
CDR3 protein: CASSIRLAGVGPADTQYF